This entry concerns a single T cell receptor beta chain. These data are taken from a study of cytomegalovirus exposure and HLA in healthy donors. The wider study: A subsequent analysis reported that the roughly 130 validation repertoires were produced on the same platform that had also been used for the 666 first-cohort repertoires.

Profiling relied on immunoSEQ multiplex PCR, and the TCRdb table lists in-frame clones only, not all of them. The sample lists tens of thousands of clones, around 96% seen once, with about 4.6% in the top ten. This CDR3 is built from 12 residues. Trimming took 5 bases from V and 12 from J, leaving 14 bases between them. From germline, CDR1 is MGHRA and CDR2 YSYEKL. The source of this sequence is a woman aged 18-29 years in good health and CMV-seropositive. This chain uses TRBV4-1 with TRBJ2-1, with D hard to call. The specimen was PBMCs. The CDR3, as DNA: TGCGCCAGCAGCGCCTCGCCGAGGTCGCAGTTCTTC. It translates to CASSASPRSQFF.